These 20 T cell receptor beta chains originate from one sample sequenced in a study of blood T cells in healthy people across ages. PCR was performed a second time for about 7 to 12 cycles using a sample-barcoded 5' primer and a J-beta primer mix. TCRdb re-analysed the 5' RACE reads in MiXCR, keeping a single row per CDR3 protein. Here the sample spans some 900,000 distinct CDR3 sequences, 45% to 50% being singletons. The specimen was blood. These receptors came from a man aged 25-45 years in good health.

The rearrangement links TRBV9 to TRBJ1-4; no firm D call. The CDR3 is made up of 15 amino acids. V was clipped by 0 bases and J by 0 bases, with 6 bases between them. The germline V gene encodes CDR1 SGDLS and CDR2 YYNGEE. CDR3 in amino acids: CASSVAGATNEKLFF. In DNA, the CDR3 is TGTGCCAGCAGCGTAGCGGGTGCAACTAATGAAAAACTGTTTTTT. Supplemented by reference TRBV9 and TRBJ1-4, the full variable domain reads DSGVTQTPKHLITATGQRVTLRCSPRSGDLSVYWYQQSLDQGLQFLIQYYNGEERAKGNILERFSAQQFPDLHSELNLSSLELGDSALYFCASSVAGATNEKLFFGSGTQLSVL.

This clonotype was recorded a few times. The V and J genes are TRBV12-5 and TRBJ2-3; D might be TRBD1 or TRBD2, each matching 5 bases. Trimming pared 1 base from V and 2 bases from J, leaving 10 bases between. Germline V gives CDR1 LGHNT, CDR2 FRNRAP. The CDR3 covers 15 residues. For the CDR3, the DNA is TGTGCTAGTGGTTTGGGGGGGATTCACACAGATACGCAGTATTTT. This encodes CASGLGGIHTDTQYF.

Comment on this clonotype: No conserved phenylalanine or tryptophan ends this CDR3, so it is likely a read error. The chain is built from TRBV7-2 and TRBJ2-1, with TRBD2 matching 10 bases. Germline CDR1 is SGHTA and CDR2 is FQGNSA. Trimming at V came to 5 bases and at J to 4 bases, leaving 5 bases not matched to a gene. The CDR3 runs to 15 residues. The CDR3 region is CASSRASGGYNEQFL. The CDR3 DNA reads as TGTGCCAGCAGCAGGGCTAGCGGGGGTTACAATGAGCAGTTCTTA.

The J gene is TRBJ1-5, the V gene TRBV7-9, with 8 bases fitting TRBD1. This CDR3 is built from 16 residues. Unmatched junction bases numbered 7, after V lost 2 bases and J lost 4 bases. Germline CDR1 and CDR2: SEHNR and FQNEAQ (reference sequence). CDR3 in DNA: TGTGCCAGCAGCTTATATGAGACAGGGGATAATCAGCCCCAGCATTTT. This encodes CASSLYETGDNQPQHF.

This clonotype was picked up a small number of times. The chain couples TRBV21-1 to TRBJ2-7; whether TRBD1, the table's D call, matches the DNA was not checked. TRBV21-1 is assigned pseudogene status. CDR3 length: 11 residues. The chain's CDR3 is CASSTRGEQYF. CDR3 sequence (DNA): TGTGCCAGCAGTACCAGGGGCGAGCAGTACTTC.

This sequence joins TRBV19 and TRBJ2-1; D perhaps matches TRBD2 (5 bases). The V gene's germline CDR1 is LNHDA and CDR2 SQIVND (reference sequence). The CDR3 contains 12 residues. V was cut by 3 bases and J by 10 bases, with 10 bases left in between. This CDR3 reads CASSMRDYEQFF. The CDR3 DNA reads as TGTGCCAGTAGTATGAGGGATTACGAGCAGTTCTTC.

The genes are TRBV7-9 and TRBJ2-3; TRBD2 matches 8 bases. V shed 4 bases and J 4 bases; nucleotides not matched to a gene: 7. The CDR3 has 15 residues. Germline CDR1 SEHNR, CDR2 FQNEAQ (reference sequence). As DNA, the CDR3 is TGTGCCAGCAGCTCCATGGGACTAGGAGCAGATACGCAGTATTTT. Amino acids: CASSSMGLGADTQYF.

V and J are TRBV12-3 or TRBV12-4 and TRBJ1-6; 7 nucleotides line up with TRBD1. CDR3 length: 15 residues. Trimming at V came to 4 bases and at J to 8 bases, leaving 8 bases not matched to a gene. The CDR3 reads CASSSHRDSYSPLHF. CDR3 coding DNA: TGTGCCAGCAGTTCCCACCGGGACAGCTATTCACCCCTCCACTTT.

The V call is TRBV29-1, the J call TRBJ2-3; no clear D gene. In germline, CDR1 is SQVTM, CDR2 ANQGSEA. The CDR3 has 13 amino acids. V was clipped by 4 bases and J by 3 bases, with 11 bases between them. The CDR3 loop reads CSVAGLGTDTQYF. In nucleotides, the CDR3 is TGCAGCGTTGCGGGTCTGGGTACAGATACGCAGTATTTT.

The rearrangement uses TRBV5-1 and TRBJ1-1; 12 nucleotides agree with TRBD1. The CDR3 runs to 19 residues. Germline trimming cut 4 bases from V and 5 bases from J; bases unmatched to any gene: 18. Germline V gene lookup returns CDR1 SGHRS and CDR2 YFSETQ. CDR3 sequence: CASSQTAGGTGGRKTEAFF. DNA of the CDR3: TGCGCCAGCAGCCAAACCGCCGGTGGGACAGGGGGCAGGAAGACTGAAGCTTTCTTT. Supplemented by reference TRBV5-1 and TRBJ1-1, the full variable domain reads KAGVTQTPRYLIKTRGQQVTLSCSPISGHRSVSWYQQTPGQGLQFLFEYFSETQRNKGNFPGRFSGRQFSNSRSEMNVSTLELGDSALYLCASSQTAGGTGGRKTEAFFGQGTRLTVV.

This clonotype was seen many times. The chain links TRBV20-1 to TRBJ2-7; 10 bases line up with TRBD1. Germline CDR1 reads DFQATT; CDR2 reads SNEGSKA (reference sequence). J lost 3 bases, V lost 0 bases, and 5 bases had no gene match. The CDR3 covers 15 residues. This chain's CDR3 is CSARDPGTGVYEQYF. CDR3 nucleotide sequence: TGCAGTGCTAGAGACCCCGGGACAGGGGTCTACGAGCAGTACTTC.

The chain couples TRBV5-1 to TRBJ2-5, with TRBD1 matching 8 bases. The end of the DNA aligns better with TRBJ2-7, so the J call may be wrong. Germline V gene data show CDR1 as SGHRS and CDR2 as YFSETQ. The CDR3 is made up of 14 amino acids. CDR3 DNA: TGCGCCAGCAGCCCCGGACAGGGAAGTTTCGAGCAGTACTTC. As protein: CASSPGQGSFEQYF.

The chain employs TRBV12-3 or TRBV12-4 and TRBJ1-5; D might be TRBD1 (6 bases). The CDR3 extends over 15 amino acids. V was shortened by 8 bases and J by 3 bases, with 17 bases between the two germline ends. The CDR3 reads CASGPTGPFNQPQHF. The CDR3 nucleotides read TGTGCCAGCGGTCCAACAGGGCCATTCAATCAGCCCCAGCATTTT.

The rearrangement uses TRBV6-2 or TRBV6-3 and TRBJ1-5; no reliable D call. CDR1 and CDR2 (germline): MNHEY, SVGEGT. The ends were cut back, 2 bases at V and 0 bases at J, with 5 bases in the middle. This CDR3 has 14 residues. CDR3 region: CASSYMDSNQPQHF. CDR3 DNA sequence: TGTGCCAGCAGTTACATGGATAGCAATCAGCCCCAGCATTTT.

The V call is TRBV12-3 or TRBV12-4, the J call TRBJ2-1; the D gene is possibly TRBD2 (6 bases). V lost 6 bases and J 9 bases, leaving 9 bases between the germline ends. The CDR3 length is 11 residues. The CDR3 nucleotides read TGTGCCAGCAGAATGGAGGGTGAGCAGTTCTTC. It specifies CASRMEGEQFF.

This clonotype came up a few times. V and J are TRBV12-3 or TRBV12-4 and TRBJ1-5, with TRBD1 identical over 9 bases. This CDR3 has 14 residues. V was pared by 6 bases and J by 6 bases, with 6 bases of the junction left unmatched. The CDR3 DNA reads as TGTGCCAGCAGCACAGGGGGCGCGGGTCAGCCCCAGCATTTT. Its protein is CASSTGGAGQPQHF.

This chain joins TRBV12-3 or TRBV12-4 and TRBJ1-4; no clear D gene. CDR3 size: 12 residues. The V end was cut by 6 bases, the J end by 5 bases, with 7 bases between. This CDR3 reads CASSWANEKLFF. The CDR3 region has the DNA TGTGCCAGCAGCTGGGCCAATGAAAAACTGTTTTTT.

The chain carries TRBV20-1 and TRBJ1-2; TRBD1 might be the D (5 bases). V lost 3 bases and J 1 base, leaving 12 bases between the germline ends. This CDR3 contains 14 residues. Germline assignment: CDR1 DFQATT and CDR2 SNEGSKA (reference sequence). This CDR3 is CSARDMTDNYGYTF. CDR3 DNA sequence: TGCAGTGCTAGGGACATGACAGATAACTATGGCTACACCTTC.

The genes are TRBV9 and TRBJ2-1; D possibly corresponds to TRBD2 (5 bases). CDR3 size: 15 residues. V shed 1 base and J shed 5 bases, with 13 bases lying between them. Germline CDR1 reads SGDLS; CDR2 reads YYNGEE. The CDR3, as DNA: TGTGCCAGCAGCGTAAGTCTAGCTCGCGACAATGAGCAGTTCTTC. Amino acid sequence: CASSVSLARDNEQFF.

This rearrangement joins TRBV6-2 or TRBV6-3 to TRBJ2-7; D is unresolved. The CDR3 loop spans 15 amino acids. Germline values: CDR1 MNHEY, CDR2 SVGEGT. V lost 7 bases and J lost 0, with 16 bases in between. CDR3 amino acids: CASKPPTWSSYEQYF. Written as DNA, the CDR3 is TGTGCCAGCAAGCCCCCCACCTGGTCCTCCTACGAGCAGTACTTC.